This TCR beta chain is drawn from a study of shared clonotypes between healthy human individuals. Study observations and caveats: The authors sampled blood alone, and tissue repertoires likely differ.

At deep level, the assay was performed. The assay was immunoSEQ multiplex PCR, and TCRdb's table has in-frame clones only and misses some. The repertoire holds 900,000 to 1,200,000 clones, with approximately 80% as singletons. A word on this clone: Antigen: not known.

A split of CD4+ cells into CD45RA+ naive and CD45RA-negative memory subsets was performed. V lost 1 base, J lost 6 bases, and 12 bases lay in between. Germline CDR1 and CDR2: MGHDK and SYGVNS. This CDR3 contains 15 residues. Material for sequencing was memory CD4+ T cells from PBMCs. The subset denotes: CD45RA-negative fraction. The chain uses TRBV25-1 and TRBJ1-4; D is ambiguous. The receptor's source is a man younger than 35 in good health. Some clones in this sample may be carry-over from other donors' samples. Written as DNA, the CDR3 is TGTGCCAGCAGTGAATTCGGGAGGTGGGATGAAAAACTGTTTTTT. Its translation is CASSEFGRWDEKLFF.